These T cell receptor beta chains were read from a single sample in a study of persistence of HIV-infected CD4 T cells. The method was immunoSEQ multiplex PCR; TCRdb's version includes in-frame clones alone and lacks a portion of them. The table has some 7,000 clones, roughly three quarters seen once. Their antigens remain unidentified. The sample consisted of CD4+ T cells sorted from PBMCs after roughly 18-hour stimulation, taken from a patient who received antiretroviral therapy. These receptor sequences come from an adult woman with HIV who was CMV-seropositive. The CDR3 runs from the conserved cysteine through the conserved F or W. A D gene is named only where the DNA matches it firmly. The size entry is marked missing in some rows and otherwise reads once, few, many or a size class.

>NA|TRBV3-1/TRBV3-2|TRBJ1-2|few
CASSQAGGTTNYGYTF
TGTGCCAGCAGCCAAGCGGGGGGGACAACTAACTATGGCTACACCTTC
>TRBD1|TRBV7-3|TRBJ1-2|few
CASSPGTANDYGYTF
TGTGCCAGCAGCCCTGGGACAGCAAACGACTATGGCTACACCTTC
>NA|TRBV16|TRBJ1-4|NA
CASSQQDRFNEKLFF
TGTGCCAGCAGCCAACAGGACAGATTTAATGAAAAACTGTTTTTT
>NA|TRBV21-1|TRBJ1-5|NA
CASSKILGQGRYVGNQPQHF
TGTGCCAGCAGCAAAATCTTGGGACAGGGGAGGTATGTGGGCAATCAGCCCCAGCATTTT
>TRBD1|TRBV7-9|TRBJ1-1|NA
CASSLETQGGTEAFF
TGTGCCAGCAGCTTGGAGACACAGGGGGGCACTGAAGCTTTCTTT
>NA|TRBV5-1|TRBJ1-5|NA
CASSLAGGRQPQHF
TGCGCCAGCAGCTTGGCGGGGGGCCGGCAGCCCCAGCATTTT
>NA|TRBV29-1|TRBJ2-3|NA
CSVATDTQYF
TGCAGCGTGGCCACAGATACGCAGTATTTT
>NA|TRBV29-1|TRBJ2-1|NA
CSGHRAYNEQFF
TGCAGCGGACATAGGGCCTACAATGAGCAGTTCTTC
>TRBD1|TRBV6-2/TRBV6-3|TRBJ1-1|few
CASSQRQGMNTEAFF
TGTGCCAGCAGCCAGCGACAGGGAATGAACACTGAAGCTTTCTTT
>NA|TRBV5-1|TRBJ2-2|NA
CASSLTGEATGELFF
TGCGCCAGCAGCTTGACAGGGGAGGCCACCGGGGAGCTGTTTTTT
>NA|TRBV19|TRBJ1-3|NA
CASSISWGRGNTIYF
TGTGCCAGTAGTATTAGCTGGGGTCGAGGAAACACCATATATTTT
>NA|TRBV19|TRBJ1-1|NA
CASSLKKSTEAFF
TGTGCCAGTAGTCTGAAGAAGAGCACTGAAGCTTTCTTT
>TRBD1|TRBV27|TRBJ1-1|NA
CASSLSPGGNTEAFF
TGTGCCAGCAGTTTATCGCCAGGGGGGAACACTGAAGCTTTCTTT
>TRBD1|TRBV11-1|TRBJ2-7|NA
CASSYDREEQYF
TGTGCCAGCAGCTACGACAGGGAGGAGCAGTACTTC
>TRBD1|TRBV23-1|TRBJ2-3|once
CASSQIGRGITDTQYF
TGCGCCAGCAGTCAAATAGGCAGGGGGATCACAGATACGCAGTATTTT
>TRBD1|TRBV7-3|TRBJ1-1|NA
CASSLTGAGNTEAFF
TGTGCCAGCAGCTTGACAGGGGCTGGGAACACTGAAGCTTTCTTT
>TRBD1|TRBV5-4|TRBJ2-5|NA
CASSLANRGETQYF
TGTGCCAGCAGCTTGGCAAACAGGGGGGAGACCCAGTACTTC
>NA|TRBV7-9|TRBJ2-3|NA
CASSLDTTDTQYF
TGTGCCAGCAGCTTAGATACCACAGATACGCAGTATTTT
>TRBD1|TRBV4-3|TRBJ1-5|NA
CASSEGQGYQPQHF
TGCGCCAGCAGCGAGGGACAGGGGTATCAGCCCCAGCATTTT
>NA|TRBV28|TRBJ1-6|NA
CASSGVGSPLHF
TGTGCCAGCAGCGGGGTGGGATCACCCCTCCACTTT
>NA|TRBV6-5|TRBJ2-7|NA
CASSLQGEGSYEQYF
TGTGCCAGCAGTTTACAGGGGGAGGGCTCTTACGAGCAGTACTTC
>TRBD1|TRBV4-1|TRBJ1-6|NA
CASSQGPQGARNSPLHF
TGCGCCAGCAGCCAAGGACCCCAGGGGGCCCGGAATTCACCCCTCCACTTT
>NA|TRBV30|TRBJ1-5|NA
CAWTGRGWNQPQHF
TGTGCCTGGACCGGTAGGGGATGGAATCAGCCCCAGCATTTT
>NA|TRBV9|TRBJ2-1|once
CASSVGGISHNEQFF
TGTGCCAGCAGCGTAGGGGGTATCTCCCACAATGAGCAGTTCTTC
>NA|TRBV3-1/TRBV3-2|TRBJ2-5|NA
CASSQEGLAVQKTQYF
TGTGCCAGCAGCCAAGAGGGCCTGGCGGTCCAGAAGACCCAGTACTTC
>NA|TRBV20-1|TRBJ1-1|NA
CRGAQGTEAFF
TGCAGGGGGGCTCAGGGAACTGAAGCTTTCTTT
>NA|TRBV10-3|TRBJ1-4|NA
CATRGGNEKLFF
TGTGCCACCCGGGGGGGTAATGAAAAACTGTTTTTT
>TRBD1|TRBV6-5|TRBJ1-1|NA
CASSTYRGATEAFF
TGTGCCAGCAGTACCTACAGGGGTGCCACTGAAGCTTTCTTT
>NA|TRBV11-3|TRBJ2-3|few
CASSLNIRDTQYF
TGTGCCAGCAGCTTAAACATACGAGATACGCAGTATTTT
>NA|TRBV30|TRBJ1-1|few
CAWRPSSPEAFF
TGTGCCTGGAGGCCCTCATCTCCTGAAGCTTTCTTT
>NA|TRBV11-3|TRBJ1-1|NA
CASSLVAGMNTEAFF
TGTGCCAGCAGCTTAGTGGCAGGGATGAACACTGAAGCTTTCTTT
>NA|TRBV5-1|TRBJ1-2|once
CASSLAGRTGSRGDGYTF
TGCGCCAGCAGCTTGGCCGGAAGGACTGGGTCAAGAGGCGATGGCTACACCTTC
>NA|TRBV28|TRBJ2-7|NA
CASSNYEQYF
TGTGCCAGCAGTAACTACGAGCAGTACTTC
>TRBD1|TRBV28|TRBJ1-3|NA
CASISLPGQGTSGNTIYF
TGTGCCAGCATCTCCTTACCGGGACAGGGGACCTCTGGAAACACCATATATTTT
>TRBD2|TRBV6-5|TRBJ2-7|NA
CASSYSRGLAFGEQYF
TGTGCCAGCAGTTACTCGAGGGGACTAGCTTTCGGCGAGCAGTACTTC
>NA|TRBV30|TRBJ2-2|NA
CAWSEMTGELFF
TGTGCCTGGAGTGAGATGACCGGGGAGCTGTTTTTT
>NA|TRBV24-1|TRBJ2-7|NA
CATSGGSNLHEQYF
TGTGCCACCAGTGGGGGGAGCAACCTGCACGAGCAGTACTTC
>NA|TRBV12-3/TRBV12-4|TRBJ1-2|NA
CASSLDRVGGYTF
TGTGCCAGCAGTTTAGACAGGGTGGGAGGCTACACCTTC
>NA|TRBV5-6|TRBJ2-5|NA
CASSFTGMGPIAQYF
TGTGCCAGCAGCTTTACCGGGATGGGTCCAATAGCCCAGTACTTC
>NA|TRBV11-1|TRBJ1-4|NA
CASSSGIREKLFF
TGTGCCAGCAGCTCCGGGATCCGTGAAAAACTGTTTTTT
>NA|TRBV6-6|TRBJ2-1|NA
CASSYGVPQNEQFF
TGTGCCAGCAGTTACGGGGTACCTCAAAATGAGCAGTTCTTC
>NA|TRBV19|TRBJ1-2|NA
CASSVDGEANYGYTF
TGTGCCAGTAGTGTTGACGGAGAAGCTAACTATGGCTACACCTTC
>NA|TRBV6-2/TRBV6-3|TRBJ1-4|NA
CASSYSPNRGRDMNEKLFF
TGTGCCAGCAGTTACTCCCCTAACCGTGGCCGCGACATGAATGAAAAACTGTTTTTT
>NA|TRBV12-3/TRBV12-4|TRBJ1-1|few
CASSLLGEAFF
TGTGCCAGCAGCCTCTTAGGAGAAGCTTTCTTT
>TRBD2|TRBV6-2/TRBV6-3|TRBJ2-5|NA
CASSYPGGMETQYF
TGTGCCAGCAGTTACCCCGGGGGGATGGAGACCCAGTACTTC
>NA|TRBV7-2|TRBJ2-2|NA
CASSLAGWNTGELFF
TGTGCCAGCAGCTTAGCGGGTTGGAACACCGGGGAGCTGTTTTTT
>NA|TRBV11-3|TRBJ1-1|few
CASSLGGGVASEAFF
TGTGCCAGCAGCTTAGGGGGGGGCGTTGCGTCTGAAGCTTTCTTT
>NA|TRBV7-2|TRBJ1-4|few
CASSSGAATTNEKLFF
TGTGCCAGCAGCTCCGGCGCCGCAACAACTAATGAAAAACTGTTTTTT
>NA|TRBV7-2|TRBJ1-1|once
CASSFQINTEAFF
TGTGCCAGCAGCTTCCAGATTAACACTGAAGCTTTCTTT
>NA|TRBV11-3|TRBJ1-3|NA
CASSLVGHTIYF
TGTGCCAGCAGCTTAGTAGGGCACACCATATATTTT
>TRBD2|TRBV6-5|TRBJ2-5|NA
CASRRIAGNQETQYF
TGTGCCAGCAGGAGAATAGCGGGAAACCAAGAGACCCAGTACTTC
>NA|TRBV5-5|TRBJ1-1|NA
CASSLLATQYTEAFF
TGTGCCAGCAGCTTACTGGCAACACAATACACTGAAGCTTTCTTT
>TRBD1|TRBV4-1|TRBJ1-6|NA
CASSQAGTANSPLHF
TGCGCCAGCAGCCAAGCCGGGACAGCGAATTCACCCCTCCACTTT
>NA|TRBV24-1|TRBJ2-3|few
CATSDPQGTIADTQYF
TGTGCCACCAGTGATCCACAGGGTACTATAGCAGATACGCAGTATTTT
>NA|TRBV5-1|TRBJ1-3|NA
CASSLTGSPGNTIYF
TGCGCCAGCAGCTTAACAGGGTCGCCTGGAAACACCATATATTTT